Listed here are 24 T cell receptor beta chains from one sample, sequenced in a study of T cells in Graves' hyperthyroidism and ophthalmopathy. There were TCR beta CDR3 regions amplified from RNA transcripts. TCR CDR3 regions were first amplified by RT-PCR with HTBI primers. TCRdb itself ran the multiplex PCR reads through MiXCR, one entry per CDR3 protein. The sample records 480,000 or so distinct CDR3 sequences, 40% to 50% being singletons. Sequenced: peripheral blood or thyroid tissue (not recorded which). The receptor source for this set is an adult woman with Graves' disease, either hyperthyroidism or ophthalmopathy (not recorded which).

This clonotype appeared a few times. The chain has TRBV10-3 and TRBJ2-2; possibly TRBD2 for D (6 bases). Germline lookup yields CDR1 ENHRY and CDR2 SYGVKD. This CDR3 region has 15 residues. V lost 4 bases and J 2 bases, leaving 11 bases between the germline ends. The CDR3 nucleotides read TGTGCCATCAGTGTTTACGGGAGAAACACCGGGGAGCTGTTTTTT. This translates into CAISVYGRNTGELFF.

The chain recombines TRBV20-1 with TRBJ1-2, with 8 bases aligning to TRBD1. After removal of 4 bases from V and 2 bases from J, the junction contained 3 bases not matched to a gene. CDR1 DFQATT and CDR2 SNEGSKA come from the germline V gene (reference sequence). The CDR3 extends over 13 amino acids. The CDR3 protein is CSATGGGNYGYTF. CDR3 DNA sequence: TGCAGTGCTACAGGGGGCGGGAACTATGGCTACACCTTC.

This clonotype was recorded once. V is TRBV29-1 and J is TRBJ2-3; weak D call: TRBD1 (6 bases). Trimming took 7 bases from V and 4 from J, leaving 21 bases between them. The CDR3 is made up of 15 amino acids. CDR1 and CDR2 from the germline V gene are SQVTM and ANQGSEA. The CDR3 loop is CSASGASIGSDTQYF. The CDR3, as DNA: TGCAGCGCATCAGGGGCTAGCATCGGATCAGATACGCAGTATTTT.

This clonotype showed up just once. This CDR3 reads CASSIPPLTGGTYGYTF. The DNA of the CDR3 is TGTGCCAGTAGTATCCCCCCCCTGACAGGGGGGACGTATGGCTACACCTTC. V and J are TRBV19 and TRBJ1-2; 9 bases map to TRBD1. This CDR3 is built from 17 residues. Germline CDR1 reads LNHDA; CDR2 reads SQIVND (reference sequence). Trimming removed 3 bases from V and 5 bases from J; junction bases left unmatched: 13.

The V call is TRBV7-8, the J call TRBJ2-7, with TRBD2 matching 7 bases. The CDR3 sequence is 15 residues long. The V gene end was trimmed by 2 bases and the J gene end by 3 bases; junction bases not matched to a gene: 7. CDR1 SGHVS and CDR2 FQNEAQ come from the germline V gene. The CDR3 coding sequence is TGTGCCAGCAGCTTACGAGCGACTAGCAACTACGAGCAGTACTTC. Encoded protein: CASSLRATSNYEQYF.

The genes are TRBV6-5 and TRBJ1-6, with 11 positions matching TRBD1. V lost 4 bases and J lost 7; bases outside the gene matches: 3. Germline CDR1 MNHEY, CDR2 SVGAGI. This CDR3 has 15 residues. This CDR3 is CASSSGTGGNSPLHF. The CDR3 nucleotides read TGTGCCAGCAGTTCCGGGACAGGGGGAAATTCACCCCTCCACTTT.

The CDR3, as DNA: TGTGCCAGCAACGAGTGCCCTTCCTACGAGCAGTACTTC. This gives the protein CASNECPSYEQYF. V usage is TRBV2 and J usage is TRBJ2-7; D gene uncertain. CDR1 and CDR2 from the germline V gene are SNHLY and FYNNEI. Trimming shortened V by 7 bases and J by 1 base, and 11 bases separated the two germline ends. This CDR3 is built from 13 residues.

The chain employs TRBV15 and TRBJ1-5; D perhaps matches TRBD1 (5 bases). Deletions cut 1 base from V and 12 bases from J, with 16 bases between. Germline CDR1 LNHNV, CDR2 YYDKDF (reference sequence). The CDR3 runs to 14 residues. The CDR3: CATSRGLAGGVQHF. CDR3 sequence (DNA): TGTGCCACCAGCAGAGGGCTAGCGGGAGGGGTCCAGCATTTT.

This clonotype has ten or more counts. The chain recombines TRBV20-1 with TRBJ2-5, with D maybe TRBD1 (6 bases). The germline V gene has CDR1 DFQATT and CDR2 SNEGSKA (reference sequence). CDR3 length: 15 residues. V lost 3 bases and J lost 4, with 18 bases in between. As DNA, the CDR3 is TGCAGTGCTAGCCGGACCGGGACACCGGCAGAGACCCAGTACTTC. Translation gives CSASRTGTPAETQYF.

This clonotype was counted many times. V and J are TRBV25-1 and TRBJ2-5, with TRBD2 as a possible D gene (7 bases). The V gene lost 6 bases and the J gene lost 5 bases, with 22 bases spanning the gap. The CDR3 runs 16 residues. Germline-derived CDR1 and CDR2 are MGHDK and SYGVNS. As DNA, the CDR3 is TGTGCCAGCAGCCTCCGAGGGGGGGCGCACTGGGAGACCCAGTACTTC. Encoded protein: CASSLRGGAHWETQYF.

This clonotype was observed at least ten times. The chain joins TRBV7-2 to TRBJ2-7; D perhaps matches TRBD1 (5 bases). Between the trimmed V and J ends, which lost 4 bases and 0 bases, there was a span of 13 bases. The CDR3 is 15 amino acids. Germline V gene data show CDR1 as SGHTA and CDR2 as FQGNSA. CDR3 sequence reads: CASSSPRALSYEQYF. The CDR3 coding sequence is TGTGCCAGCAGCTCTCCCAGGGCCCTCTCCTACGAGCAGTACTTC.

The genes are TRBV29-1 and TRBJ1-1, with D tentatively TRBD1 (6 bases). Germline V gene sequence: CDR1 SQVTM, CDR2 ANQGSEA. V was trimmed by 7 bases and J by 1 base, leaving 13 bases between them. The CDR3 sequence is 13 residues long. CDR3 in DNA: TGCAGCGGGAAAACGACAGGGAACACTGAAGCTTTCTTT. It yields the protein CSGKTTGNTEAFF.

This clonotype was seen ten or more times. CDR3 in amino acids: CGASANYGYTF. DNA of the CDR3: TGCGGGGCATCTGCTAACTATGGCTACACCTTC. The chain employs TRBV29-1 and TRBJ1-2; D is possibly TRBD1 (5 bases). The length of the CDR3 is 11 residues. Germline-derived CDR1 and CDR2 are SQVTM and ANQGSEA.

This clonotype was seen a handful of times. The gene calls are TRBV2 and TRBJ2-5; 8 nucleotides align to TRBD2. There are 14 residues in the CDR3. The trim removed 7 bases at V and 0 bases at J, leaving 4 bases unmatched. In germline, CDR1 is SNHLY, CDR2 FYNNEI. This chain's CDR3 is CASTFSGDQETQYF. As DNA, the CDR3 is TGTGCCAGCACATTTAGCGGGGACCAAGAGACCCAGTACTTC.

The chain links TRBV2 to TRBJ1-6; a weak D match, TRBD1 (5 bases). CDR1 and CDR2 (germline): SNHLY, FYNNEI. This CDR3 has 14 amino acids. V dropped 5 bases and J dropped 2 bases, with 7 bases sitting between them. CDR3 residues: CASSQGPYNSPLHF. CDR3 DNA: TGTGCCAGCAGTCAGGGCCCCTATAATTCACCCCTCCACTTT.

This clonotype was counted ten times or more. The genes are TRBV20-1 and TRBJ1-1; D is unresolved. With 4 bases removed from V and 0 bases from J, the gap between germline ends came to 9 bases. Germline V gives CDR1 DFQATT, CDR2 SNEGSKA (reference sequence). The CDR3 length is 13 residues. CDR3 amino acids: CSAITALNTEAFF. The CDR3 DNA sequence: TGCAGTGCTATAACAGCCTTGAACACTGAAGCTTTCTTT.

The table lists this clonotype with a few counts. This chain uses TRBV9 with TRBJ2-3, with TRBD1 matching over 10 bases. CDR1 and CDR2 from the germline V gene are SGDLS and YYNGEE. CDR3 length: 15 amino acids. V was clipped by 0 bases and J by 4 bases; unmatched bases: 2. CDR3 sequence: CASSVAGTGADTQYF. In DNA, the CDR3 is TGTGCCAGCAGCGTAGCGGGGACAGGGGCAGATACGCAGTATTTT.

V usage is TRBV5-1 and J usage is TRBJ1-1; the D is unclear. This CDR3 contains 9 residues. CDR1 is SGHRS and CDR2 is YFSETQ in the germline V gene. V lost 0 bases and J lost 13, with 4 bases in between. CDR3: CASSLEDFF. The CDR3 DNA sequence: TGCGCCAGCAGCTTGGAGGATTTCTTT.

This clonotype has just a few counts. A single base separates this from a much larger clone, so it may be a read error. The chain combines TRBV12-3 or TRBV12-4 with TRBJ1-4; TRBD1 aligns across 7 bases. Trimming took 5 bases from V and 10 from J; bases not matched to a gene: 7. The CDR3 runs to 13 residues. The CDR3 protein is CASSPRGGGKLFF. CDR3 coding DNA: TGTGCCAGCAGTCCCAGGGGGGGGGGAAAACTGTTTTTT.

This clonotype was counted once. The chain has TRBV10-2 and TRBJ1-1; 7 bases are shared with TRBD1. The V segment lost 7 bases and the J segment 1 base; nucleotides outside the gene matches: 6. The CDR3 consists of 14 residues. Germline CDR1 is WSHSY and CDR2 is SAAADI. CDR3: CASKAGTANTEAFF. Written as DNA, the CDR3 is TGCGCCAGCAAAGCAGGGACAGCGAACACTGAAGCTTTCTTT.

The gene calls are TRBV11-2 and TRBJ2-7, with 7 bases fitting TRBD1. The CDR3 contains 15 residues. The J segment lost 4 bases and the V segment lost 0 bases, leaving 6 bases of the junction unmatched. The germline gives CDR1 SGHAT, CDR2 FQNNGV. The CDR3 region is CASSLDPGGQYEQYF. Here the CDR3 DNA reads TGTGCCAGCAGCTTAGACCCAGGGGGTCAATACGAGCAGTACTTC.

The V call is TRBV11-2, the J call TRBJ2-2; 9 bases are shared with TRBD1. Germline V gene sequence: CDR1 SGHAT, CDR2 FQNNGV. Trimming cost V 6 bases and J 7 bases; bases outside gene matches: 15. The CDR3 is 17 amino acids. Written as DNA, the CDR3 is TGTGCCAGCAGTCCAGTTCGACCGGGACAGGGTTACGGGGAGCTGTTTTTT. Translated: CASSPVRPGQGYGELFF.

The chain joins TRBV12-3 or TRBV12-4 to TRBJ1-1, with no clear D. V lost 5 bases and J lost 4, with 14 bases in between. CDR3 size: 14 residues. CDR3: CASSRDTSLTEAFF. In DNA form, the CDR3 reads TGTGCCAGCAGTCGTGACACCAGTCTCACTGAAGCTTTCTTT.

Details on this clonotype: Mismatch with germline at one junction end may stem from a read error. The chain employs TRBV2 and TRBJ2-5, with 9 bases identical to TRBD1. The CDR3 contains 13 residues. Germline V gene data show CDR1 as SNHLY and CDR2 as FYNNEI. The CDR3 here is CASSVEDRGRDDF. CDR3 in DNA: TGTGCCAGTTCGGTAGAGGACAGGGGCCGTGATGACTTC.